The T cell receptor beta chain under discussion was sequenced for a study of T cell responses to AZD1222 COVID-19 vaccine. Notes on the study in general: White British donors predominated, females outnumbered males, and clonal diversity was possibly underestimated.

Of note for this clone: The target antigen is unknown.

Profiling relied on immunoSEQ multiplex PCR, and the TCRdb table lists in-frame clones only, not all of them. The sample has 130,000 to 150,000 clones; around 90% are singletons. The CDR3 spans 16 residues. Germline V CDR1 and CDR2: MDHEN, SYDVKM. V was pared by 3 bases and J by 1 base, with 10 bases between. This receptor was obtained from an adult in good health. The sequencing used peripheral blood, collected on day 0 of MenACWY control vaccination. The V and J genes are TRBV28 and TRBJ2-6; D unresolved. The CDR3 sequence is CASSLISISGANVLTF. The DNA for the CDR3 is TGTGCCAGCAGTTTGATCAGCATATCTGGGGCCAACGTCCTGACTTTC.